This T cell receptor beta chain derives from a study of T cells in Graves' hyperthyroidism and ophthalmopathy. Study-wide findings and caveats: In simple terms, a model built on 13 V-J features told ophthalmopathy apart from stable hyperthyroidism.

This clonotype was seen many times. Antigen: not known. Amplification yielded TCR beta CDR3 regions, with RNA transcripts as the source. During a first-round RT-PCR of the TCR CDR3, the HTBI primer set was used. TCRdb used MiXCR to reprocess the multiplex PCR reads, holding one entry per CDR3 protein. The data show about 350,000 distinct CDR3 sequences, over 12% seen once. Disease duration was under 3 months in the ophthalmopathy patients, who also had a Clinical Activity Score of at least 3 and a NOSPECS grade of at least 4. Exclusion criteria comprised uncontrolled infection, other autoimmune disease, pregnancy or lactation. The germline V gene encodes CDR1 LNHDA and CDR2 SQIVND (reference sequence). With V trimmed by 0 bases and J by 4 bases, 7 bases remained unmatched. The length of the CDR3 is 17 residues.

This clonotype was obtained from an older woman with Graves' ophthalmopathy. V and J are TRBV19 and TRBJ2-1; 9 nucleotides align to TRBD1. The sequenced material came from blood. The CDR3 DNA reads TGTGCCAGTAGTATAGATCAACGGGACAGGGTATACAATGAGCAGTTCTTC. The encoded protein is CASSIDQRDRVYNEQFF.